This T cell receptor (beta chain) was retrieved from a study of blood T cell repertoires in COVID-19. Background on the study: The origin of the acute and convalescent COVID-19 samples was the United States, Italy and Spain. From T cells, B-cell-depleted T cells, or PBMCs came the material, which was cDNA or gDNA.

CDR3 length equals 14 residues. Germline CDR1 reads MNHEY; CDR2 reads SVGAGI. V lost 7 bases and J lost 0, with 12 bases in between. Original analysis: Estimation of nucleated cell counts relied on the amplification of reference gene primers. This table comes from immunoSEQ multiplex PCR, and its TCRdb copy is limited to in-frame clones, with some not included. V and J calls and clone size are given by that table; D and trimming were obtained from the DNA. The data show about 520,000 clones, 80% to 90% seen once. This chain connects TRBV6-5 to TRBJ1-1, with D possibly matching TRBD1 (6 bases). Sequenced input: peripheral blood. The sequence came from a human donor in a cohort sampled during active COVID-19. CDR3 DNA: TGTGCCAGCAAAACAGGGTTCATGAACACTGAAGCTTTCTTT. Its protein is CASKTGFMNTEAFF.